The following is a TCR beta chain sequence with its context. Antigen unknown. The junction and the germline gene differ at one end; a read error may be behind it. Here immunoSEQ multiplex PCR was the method, and the copy in TCRdb shows in-frame clones only, minus some. This table holds some 2.1 million clones, 90% to 95% found once. The CDR3 length is 14 residues. Germline V gives CDR1 SGHVS, CDR2 FQNEAQ. The data are from a study of shared clonotypes between healthy human individuals. Naive CD45RA+ and memory CD45RA-negative subsets were split from CD4+ cells. Study-level results: Sorted-subset sequencing was shown by rarefaction to be incomplete despite large depth. Limitation of the genetic and exposure-history diversity represented came from the few donors. Relative to their counterparts shared across all four donors, non-shared clonotypes exhibited diminished generation probabilities.

J is TRBJ2-7 and V is TRBV7-8; no firm D call. Sequencing was carried out using naive CD4+ T cells sorted from blood. Regarding subset: CD45RA+ positively selected. The receptor comes from a man aged 18 to 35 in good health. The CDR3 coding sequence is TGTGCCAGCAGTTTAGCCGGTCTAAAGTACGAGCAGTACTTC. Its translation: CASSLAGLKYEQYF.